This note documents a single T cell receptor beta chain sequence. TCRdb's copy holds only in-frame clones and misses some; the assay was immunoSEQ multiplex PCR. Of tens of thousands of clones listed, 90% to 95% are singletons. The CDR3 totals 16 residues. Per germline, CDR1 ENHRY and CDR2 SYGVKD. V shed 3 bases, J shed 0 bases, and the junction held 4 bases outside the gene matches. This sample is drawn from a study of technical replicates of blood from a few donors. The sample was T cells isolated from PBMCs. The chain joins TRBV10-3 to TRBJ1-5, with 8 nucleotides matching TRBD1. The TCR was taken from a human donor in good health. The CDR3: CAISDRQGTSNQPQHF. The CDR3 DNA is TGTGCCATCAGTGATCGACAGGGGACTAGCAATCAGCCCCAGCATTTT.